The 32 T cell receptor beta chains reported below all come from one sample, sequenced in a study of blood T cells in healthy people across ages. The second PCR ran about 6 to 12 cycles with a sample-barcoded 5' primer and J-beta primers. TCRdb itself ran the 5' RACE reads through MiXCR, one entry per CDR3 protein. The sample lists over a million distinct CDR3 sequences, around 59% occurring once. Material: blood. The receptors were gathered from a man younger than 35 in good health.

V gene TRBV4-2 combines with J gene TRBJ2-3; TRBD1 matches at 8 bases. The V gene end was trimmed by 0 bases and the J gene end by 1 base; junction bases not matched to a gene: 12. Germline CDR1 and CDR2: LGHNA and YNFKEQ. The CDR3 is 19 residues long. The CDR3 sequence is CASSQDRGRLGNRTDTQYF. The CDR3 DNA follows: TGTGCCAGCAGCCAAGACAGGGGGCGTCTAGGTAATCGCACAGATACGCAGTATTTT.

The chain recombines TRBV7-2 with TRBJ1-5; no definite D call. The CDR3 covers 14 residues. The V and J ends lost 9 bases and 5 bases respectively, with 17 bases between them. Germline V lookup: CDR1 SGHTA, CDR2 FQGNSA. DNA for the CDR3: TGTGCCAGTCGGAACACCTACGGGGATCAGCCCCAGCATTTT. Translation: CASRNTYGDQPQHF.

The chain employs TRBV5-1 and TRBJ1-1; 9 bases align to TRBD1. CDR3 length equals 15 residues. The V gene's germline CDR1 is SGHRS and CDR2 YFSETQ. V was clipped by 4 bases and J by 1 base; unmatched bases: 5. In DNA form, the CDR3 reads TGCGCCAGCAGCCCATTACAGGGGGCGAACACTGAAGCTTTCTTT. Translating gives CASSPLQGANTEAFF.

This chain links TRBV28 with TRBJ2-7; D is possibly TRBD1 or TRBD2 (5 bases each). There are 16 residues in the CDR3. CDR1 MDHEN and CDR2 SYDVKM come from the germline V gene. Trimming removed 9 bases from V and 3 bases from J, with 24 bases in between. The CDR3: CASYGFLGTPSYEQYF. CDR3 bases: TGTGCCAGTTATGGGTTTTTAGGGACCCCCAGCTACGAGCAGTACTTC. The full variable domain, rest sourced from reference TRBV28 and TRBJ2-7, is DVKVTQSSRYLVKRTGEKVFLECVQDMDHENMFWYRQDPGLGLRLIYFSYDVKMKEKGDIPEGYSVSREKKERFSLILESASTNQTSMYLCASYGFLGTPSYEQYFGPGTRLTVT.

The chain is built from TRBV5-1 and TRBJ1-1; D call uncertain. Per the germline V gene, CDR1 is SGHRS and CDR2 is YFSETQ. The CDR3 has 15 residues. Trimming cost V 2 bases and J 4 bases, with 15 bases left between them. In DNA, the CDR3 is TGCGCCAGCAGCTTTTACCCTACAGCGGGCACTGAAGCTTTCTTT. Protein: CASSFYPTAGTEAFF.

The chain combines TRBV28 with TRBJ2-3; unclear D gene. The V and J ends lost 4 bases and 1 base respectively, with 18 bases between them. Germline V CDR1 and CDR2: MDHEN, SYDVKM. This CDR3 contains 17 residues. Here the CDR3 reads CASSSATDVERTDTQYF. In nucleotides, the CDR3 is TGTGCCAGCAGTTCCGCCACGGACGTAGAGCGCACAGATACGCAGTATTTT.

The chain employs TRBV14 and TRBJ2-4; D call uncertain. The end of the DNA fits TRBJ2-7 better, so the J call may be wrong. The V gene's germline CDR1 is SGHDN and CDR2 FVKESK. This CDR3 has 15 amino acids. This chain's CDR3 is CASSPGPWGTYEQYF. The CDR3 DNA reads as TGTGCCAGCAGCCCCGGACCCTGGGGAACCTACGAGCAGTACTTC.

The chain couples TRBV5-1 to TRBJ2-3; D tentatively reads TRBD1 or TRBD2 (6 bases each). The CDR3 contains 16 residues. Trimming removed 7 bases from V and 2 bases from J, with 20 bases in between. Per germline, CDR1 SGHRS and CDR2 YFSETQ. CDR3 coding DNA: TGCGCCAGCGCCGAAGGGGGGAGTCGAAACACAGATACGCAGTATTTT. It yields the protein CASAEGGSRNTDTQYF.

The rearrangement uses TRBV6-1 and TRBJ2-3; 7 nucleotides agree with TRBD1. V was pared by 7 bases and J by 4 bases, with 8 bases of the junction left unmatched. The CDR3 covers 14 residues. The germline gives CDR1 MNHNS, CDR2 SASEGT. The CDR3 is CASTPSTGPDTQYF. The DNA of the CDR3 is TGTGCCAGCACCCCCTCGACAGGGCCAGATACGCAGTATTTT.

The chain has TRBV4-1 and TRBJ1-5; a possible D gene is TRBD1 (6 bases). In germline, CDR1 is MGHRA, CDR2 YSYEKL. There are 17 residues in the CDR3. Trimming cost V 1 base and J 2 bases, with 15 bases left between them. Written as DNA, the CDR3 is TGCGCCAGCAGCCAAGGTTGGGGGGCGCGAGGCAATCAGCCCCAGCATTTT. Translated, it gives CASSQGWGARGNQPQHF.

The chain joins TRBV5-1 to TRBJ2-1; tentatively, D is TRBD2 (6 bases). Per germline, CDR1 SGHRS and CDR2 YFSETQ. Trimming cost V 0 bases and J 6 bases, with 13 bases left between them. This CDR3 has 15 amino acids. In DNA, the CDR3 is TGCGCCAGCAGCTTGGCGCGACTAGATCGCAATGAGCAGTTCTTC. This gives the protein CASSLARLDRNEQFF.

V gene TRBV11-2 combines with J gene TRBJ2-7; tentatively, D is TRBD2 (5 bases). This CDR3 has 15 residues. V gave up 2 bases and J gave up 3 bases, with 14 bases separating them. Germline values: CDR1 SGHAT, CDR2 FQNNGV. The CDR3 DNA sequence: TGTGCCAGCAGCTTAATCGGCGGTGAGGGCTACGAGCAGTACTTC. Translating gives CASSLIGGEGYEQYF.

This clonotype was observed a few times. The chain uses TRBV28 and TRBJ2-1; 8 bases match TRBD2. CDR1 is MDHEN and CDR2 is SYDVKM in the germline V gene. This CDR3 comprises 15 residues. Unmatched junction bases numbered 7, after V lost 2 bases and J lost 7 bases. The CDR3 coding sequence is TGTGCCAGCAGTTTAGACAGCGGGAGACGGAATGAGCAGTTCTTC. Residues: CASSLDSGRRNEQFF.

The CDR3 loop reads CASSFRREAYEQYF. In nucleotides, the CDR3 is TGTGCCAGCAGTTTTAGGCGGGAGGCCTACGAGCAGTACTTC. The chain recombines TRBV12-3 or TRBV12-4 with TRBJ2-7; 8 bases are a match to TRBD2. CDR3 length: 14 residues. V lost 3 bases, J lost 2 bases, and 3 bases stayed unmatched.

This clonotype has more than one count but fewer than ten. The CDR3 loop reads CASQENTGELFF. The CDR3 coding sequence is TGTGCCAGTCAGGAGAACACCGGGGAGCTGTTTTTT. This chain uses TRBV7-9 with TRBJ2-2; D call uncertain. Trimming cost V 9 bases and J 1 base, with 6 bases left between them. The CDR3 loop spans 12 amino acids. Per germline, CDR1 SEHNR and CDR2 FQNEAQ (reference sequence). Using reference TRBV7-9 and TRBJ2-2 for the parts outside the CDR3, the full variable domain is DTGVSQNPRHKITKRGQNVTFRCDPISEHNRLYWYRQTLGQGPEFLTYFQNEAQLEKSRLLSDRFSAERPKGSFSTLEIQRTEQGDSAMYLCASQENTGELFFGEGSRLTVL.

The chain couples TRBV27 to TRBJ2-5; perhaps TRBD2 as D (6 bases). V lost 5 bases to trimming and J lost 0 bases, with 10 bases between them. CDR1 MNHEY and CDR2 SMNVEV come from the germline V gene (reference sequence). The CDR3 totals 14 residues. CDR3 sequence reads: CASSASVYQETQYF. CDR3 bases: TGTGCCAGCAGTGCTAGCGTCTACCAAGAGACCCAGTACTTC.

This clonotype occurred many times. The CDR3 bases are TGCGCCAGCAGCCATGGGACAGGGTCCTACGAGCAGTACTTC. This codes for CASSHGTGSYEQYF. The rearrangement links TRBV4-3 to TRBJ2-7; the match to TRBD1 covers 9 bases. Per germline, CDR1 LGHNA and CDR2 YSLEER. The CDR3 has 14 residues. After removal of 3 bases from V and 1 base from J, the junction contained 1 base not matched to a gene.

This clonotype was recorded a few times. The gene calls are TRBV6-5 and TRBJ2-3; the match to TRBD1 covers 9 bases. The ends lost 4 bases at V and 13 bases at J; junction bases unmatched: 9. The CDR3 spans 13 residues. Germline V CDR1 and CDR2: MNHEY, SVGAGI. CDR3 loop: CASSSDRGTQKYF. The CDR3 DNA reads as TGTGCCAGCAGTTCCGACAGGGGGACCCAGAAGTATTTT.

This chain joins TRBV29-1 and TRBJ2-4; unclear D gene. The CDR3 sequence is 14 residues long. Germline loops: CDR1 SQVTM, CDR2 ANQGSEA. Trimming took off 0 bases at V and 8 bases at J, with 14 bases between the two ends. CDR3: CSVEDLLLGDIQYF. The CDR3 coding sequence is TGCAGCGTTGAAGATCTACTCCTTGGGGACATTCAGTACTTC.

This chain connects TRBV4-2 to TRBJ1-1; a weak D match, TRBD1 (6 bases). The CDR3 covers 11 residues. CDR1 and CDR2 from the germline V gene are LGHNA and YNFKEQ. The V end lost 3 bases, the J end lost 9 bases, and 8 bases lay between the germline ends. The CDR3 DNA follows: TGTGCCAGCAGCCAGGGGGGGCAAGCTTTCTTT. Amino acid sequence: CASSQGGQAFF.

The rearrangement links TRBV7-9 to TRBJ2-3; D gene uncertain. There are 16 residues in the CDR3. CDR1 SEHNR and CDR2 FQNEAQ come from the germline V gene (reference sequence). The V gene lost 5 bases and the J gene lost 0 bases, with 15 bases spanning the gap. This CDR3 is CASSPPTLSSTDTQYF. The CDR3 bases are TGTGCCAGCAGCCCCCCAACTTTGTCGAGCACAGATACGCAGTATTTT. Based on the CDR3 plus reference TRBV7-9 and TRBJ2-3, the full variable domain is DTGVSQNPRHKITKRGQNVTFRCDPISEHNRLYWYRQTLGQGPEFLTYFQNEAQLEKSRLLSDRFSAERPKGSFSTLEIQRTEQGDSAMYLCASSPPTLSSTDTQYFGPGTRLTVL.

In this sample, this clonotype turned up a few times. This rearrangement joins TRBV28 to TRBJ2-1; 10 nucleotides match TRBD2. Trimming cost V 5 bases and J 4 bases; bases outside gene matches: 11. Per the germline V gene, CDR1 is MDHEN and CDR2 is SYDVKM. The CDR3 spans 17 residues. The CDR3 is CASSRSSGRAFYNEQFF. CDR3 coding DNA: TGTGCCAGCAGTCGCTCCAGCGGGAGGGCCTTTTACAATGAGCAGTTCTTC.

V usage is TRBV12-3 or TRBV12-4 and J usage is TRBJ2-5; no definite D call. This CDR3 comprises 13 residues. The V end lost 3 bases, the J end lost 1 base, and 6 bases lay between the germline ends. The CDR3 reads CASSFQTQETQYF. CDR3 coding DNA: TGTGCCAGCAGTTTCCAGACCCAAGAGACCCAGTACTTC.

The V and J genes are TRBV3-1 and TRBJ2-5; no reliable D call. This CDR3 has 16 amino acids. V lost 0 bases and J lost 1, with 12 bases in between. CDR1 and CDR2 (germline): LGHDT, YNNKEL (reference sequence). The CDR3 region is CASSQDEPGIQETQYF. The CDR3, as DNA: TGTGCCAGCAGCCAAGATGAGCCGGGCATCCAAGAGACCCAGTACTTC.

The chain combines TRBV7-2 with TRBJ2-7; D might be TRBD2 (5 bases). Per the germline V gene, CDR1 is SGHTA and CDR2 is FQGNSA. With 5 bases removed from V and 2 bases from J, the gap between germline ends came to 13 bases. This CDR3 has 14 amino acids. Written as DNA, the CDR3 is TGTGCCAGCAGCCCACGCGTAGCGCCCTACGAGCAGTACTTC. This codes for CASSPRVAPYEQYF. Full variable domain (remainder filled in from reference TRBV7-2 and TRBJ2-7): GAGVSQSPSNKVTEKGKDVELRCDPISGHTALYWYRQSLGQGLEFLIYFQGNSAPDKSGLPSDRFSAERTGGSVSTLTIQRTQQEDSAVYLCASSPRVAPYEQYFGPGTRLTVT.

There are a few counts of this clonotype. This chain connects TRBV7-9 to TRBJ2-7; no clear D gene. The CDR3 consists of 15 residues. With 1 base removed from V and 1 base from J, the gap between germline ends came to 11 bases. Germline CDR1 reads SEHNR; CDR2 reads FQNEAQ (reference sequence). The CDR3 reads CASSLGGTVSYEQYF. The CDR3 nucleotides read TGTGCCAGCAGCTTAGGAGGTACAGTTTCCTACGAGCAGTACTTC.

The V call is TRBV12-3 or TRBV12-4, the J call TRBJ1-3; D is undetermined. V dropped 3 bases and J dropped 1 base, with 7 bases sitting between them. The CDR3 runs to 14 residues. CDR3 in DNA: TGTGCCAGCAGTTTTGGGAGATCTGGAAACACCATATATTTT. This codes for CASSFGRSGNTIYF.

CDR3 sequence: CASSYSLAYGYTF. The CDR3 DNA sequence: TGTGCCAGCAGTTACTCGCTGGCCTATGGCTACACCTTC. The V gene is TRBV6-5, the J gene TRBJ1-2; D gene unclear. Trimming stripped 0 bases from V and 4 bases from J, with 6 bases between. The CDR3 totals 13 residues. Germline lookup yields CDR1 MNHEY and CDR2 SVGAGI.

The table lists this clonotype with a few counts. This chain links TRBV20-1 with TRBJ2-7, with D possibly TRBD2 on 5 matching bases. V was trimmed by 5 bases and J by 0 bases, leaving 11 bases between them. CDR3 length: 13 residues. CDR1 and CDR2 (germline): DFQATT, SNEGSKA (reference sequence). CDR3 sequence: CSAEETNSYEQYF. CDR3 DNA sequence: TGCAGTGCTGAGGAGACTAACTCCTACGAGCAGTACTTC.

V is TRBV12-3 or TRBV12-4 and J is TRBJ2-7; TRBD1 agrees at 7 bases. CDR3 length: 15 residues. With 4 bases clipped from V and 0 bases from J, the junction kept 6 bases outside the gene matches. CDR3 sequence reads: CASSSTGDGSYEQYF. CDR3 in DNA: TGTGCCAGCAGTTCTACAGGGGACGGCTCCTACGAGCAGTACTTC.

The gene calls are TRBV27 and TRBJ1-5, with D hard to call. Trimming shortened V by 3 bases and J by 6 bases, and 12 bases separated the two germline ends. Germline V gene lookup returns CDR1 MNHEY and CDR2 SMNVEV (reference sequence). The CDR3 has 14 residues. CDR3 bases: TGTGCCAGCAGTTTTAACCTAGAGGGTCAGCCCCAGCATTTT. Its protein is CASSFNLEGQPQHF.

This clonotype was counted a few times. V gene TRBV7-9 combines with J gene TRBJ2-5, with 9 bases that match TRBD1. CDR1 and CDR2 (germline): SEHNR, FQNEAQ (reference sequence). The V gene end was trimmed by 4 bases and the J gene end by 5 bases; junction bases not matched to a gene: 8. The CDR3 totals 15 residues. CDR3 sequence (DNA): TGTGCCAGCAGCTCAACGGGACAGGGTGATGAGACCCAGTACTTC. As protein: CASSSTGQGDETQYF. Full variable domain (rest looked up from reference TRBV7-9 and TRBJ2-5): DTGVSQNPRHKITKRGQNVTFRCDPISEHNRLYWYRQTLGQGPEFLTYFQNEAQLEKSRLLSDRFSAERPKGSFSTLEIQRTEQGDSAMYLCASSSTGQGDETQYFGPGTRLLVL.